The subject of this entry is one T cell receptor (beta chain). What it binds is unknown. The sample originates from a study of T cell clonotyping in hematopoietic cell transplantation. The overall study: Recipient samples before transplant were obtained post-cytoreduction.

The V gene lost 6 bases and the J gene lost 6 bases, with 14 bases spanning the gap. Per germline, CDR1 MNHEY and CDR2 SVGAGI. The CDR3 sequence is 13 residues long. Study-wide points: Without cell sorting, CD4 versus CD8 contributions remain unresolved. Higher Inverse Simpson Index values in graft donor and pretransplant recipient predicted broader posttransplant TCR diversity. At the given depth, recipient repertoires were over 97% de novo clonotypes.

Measured with immunoSEQ multiplex PCR; TCRdb has only the in-frame clones, and not every one. The sample has roughly 29,000 clones, roughly 80% seen once. Time point reported: recipient sample about 28 days before transplant, after cytoreduction. The source material was peripheral blood mononuclear cells, sampled before stem cell transplant. The TCR comes from a woman under 40 with chronic myeloid leukemia. Some clones in this sample may be carry-over from other donors' samples. The chain joins TRBV6-5 to TRBJ1-2, with a weak D call TRBD1 (5 bases). CDR3 sequence (DNA): TGTGCCAGCAGCGAACAGGTGGGGGATGGCTACACCTTC. Its protein is CASSEQVGDGYTF.